This T cell receptor beta chain was sequenced for a study of blood T cell repertoires in COVID-19. Profiling relied on immunoSEQ multiplex PCR, and the TCRdb table lists in-frame clones only, not all of them. The sample yields some 280,000 clones, 86% seen once. The ends were cut back, 6 bases at V and 6 bases at J, with 23 bases in the middle. This CDR3 comprises 16 residues. The germline V gene has CDR1 SQVTM and CDR2 ANQGSEA. What was sequenced was peripheral blood. The V call is TRBV29-1, the J call TRBJ2-2; tentatively, D is TRBD1 (6 bases). The sequence came from a woman under 40 with active or convalescent COVID-19. CDR3 protein: CSVSATGTADAGELFF. The CDR3 DNA reads TGCAGCGTCTCCGCTACAGGGACGGCGGATGCCGGGGAGCTGTTTTTT.